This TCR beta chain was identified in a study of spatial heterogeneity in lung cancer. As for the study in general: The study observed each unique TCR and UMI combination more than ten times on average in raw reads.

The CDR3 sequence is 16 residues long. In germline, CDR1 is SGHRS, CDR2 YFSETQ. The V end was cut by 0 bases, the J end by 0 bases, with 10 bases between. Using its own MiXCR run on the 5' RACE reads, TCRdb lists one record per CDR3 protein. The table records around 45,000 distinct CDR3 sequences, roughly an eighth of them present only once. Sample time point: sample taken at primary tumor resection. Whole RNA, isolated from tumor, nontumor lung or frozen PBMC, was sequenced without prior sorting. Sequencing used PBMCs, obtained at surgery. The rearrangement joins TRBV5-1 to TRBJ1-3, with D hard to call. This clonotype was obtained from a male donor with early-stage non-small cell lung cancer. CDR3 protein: CASSLADLSSGNTIYF. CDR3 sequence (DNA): TGCGCCAGCAGCTTGGCCGACCTGAGCTCTGGAAACACCATATATTTT.